This T cell receptor beta chain was obtained from a study of HIV-infected patients and healthy controls (dated by TCRdb to between 2014 and 2016). With regard to the full study: Whether deep TCR repertoire sequencing of small blood samples from HIV patients could capture immune perturbation and reconstitution was tested in the study. General study outcomes and caveats: In HIV-infected patients, the apparent post-therapy recovery of the Gini index was not replicated in size-matched repertoire data. The study did not determine donor HLA types. The dynamics of distinct T-cell subpopulations could not be separated, and sequencing depth was restricted, because whole blood was used. During therapy, a significant decrease in frequency was seen for HIV-associated CDR3s, whereas no significant change was found for CMV-associated CDR3s, although most of them became more frequent. Pairing of alpha and beta chains was not determined in the samples. Slight age and sex profile differences between the study cohorts did not explain the observed diversity differences. By Jaccard index and by the count of highly shared sequences, healthy controls shared more CDR3s between individuals than HIV+ patients did. HIV-infected repertoires showed significantly elevated mean Gini indices relative to controls, which possibly reflects oligoclonality. Differing numbers of distinct sequences in patients and controls hindered comparison, and size-matching assigned excessive weight to rare events in the HIV-infected data. Mean usage differed significantly between HIV-infected patients and controls for eight alpha and eight beta V genes. Roughly threefold more distinct CDR3s and higher Shannon diversity were observed in healthy control repertoires than in untreated HIV+ repertoires. Alpha-chain CDR3s from MAIT cells appeared at high frequency in healthy controls but were severely depleted in HIV+ repertoires. Processing was restricted to sixteen HIV-infected individuals, which the authors judged to be a major constraint on the generalizability of the findings.

500 ng RNA was reverse transcribed with SuperScript III using primers against the alpha and beta constant regions. Separate alpha and beta chain libraries were generated by chain-specific third strand synthesis with multiplexing indices. The protocol used a single primer pair to amplify all rearrangements within a chain, which avoided primer bias, and attached molecular barcodes to each cDNA molecule. The SP2 sequencing primer site and a random hexamer were carried on a 5' RACE adapter, to which purified cDNA was joined by T4 RNA Ligase 1. With slow temperature ramps used to favor optimal annealing, second strand synthesis was primed from the SP2 site with Phusion polymerase. The 12-nucleotide barcode on each molecule comprised two random hexamer sequences, both introduced before amplification and concatenated. P5 and P7 adapter elements plus a second index were added in a short first PCR, which was followed by a 23-cycle amplification PCR with P5s and P7 primers. The libraries went through approximately 25 PCR cycles in total, were quantified on a Qubit, were sized on a Bioanalyzer, and were diluted to roughly 4 nM. Normalized libraries were sequenced on an Illumina MiSeq with 2 x 250 paired-end kits. Reverse transcription reactions underwent purification over MinElute columns, with elution into around 9.9 ul Tris-Cl. A 1:1 ratio of AMPure XP beads was used to clean the adapter ligations after they had run for around 25 hours at 16 degrees C. Processing in the source paper ran as follows. Demultiplexed FASTQ files were processed with a modified Decombinator that output V, J, insert and barcode information. Sequences that shared a barcode but differed from the dominant sequence were treated as errors and discarded, and barcodes were clustered at Levenshtein distance 3 and counted to estimate the original cDNA molecules. The R packages ineq, vegan, igraph and RCytoscape were used for downstream analyses, with IMGT nomenclature and CDR3 definitions applied. To avoid skew from clonal expansion, each TCR was counted once, and V gene usage was computed over distinct sequences. Similarity networks connected unique CDR3 amino acid sequences within a donor whenever two sequences differed by a single Levenshtein edit. The authors compiled published HIV-specific CDR3s (about 92 alpha, around 740 beta) and CMV-specific CDR3s (roughly twelve alpha, 250 or so beta) and searched for them in the repertoires. It was shown by random subsampling to size-matched repertoires that the decreased diversity of patients was not caused by their lower sequence numbers. TCRdb handled the public reads itself, with Q25 trimming in fastp and clone calling in MiXCR, and kept productive beta chains. Each entry merges the rows of one CDR3 protein and shows their most common DNA and genes. It is TCRdb's table, rather than the study itself, that gives the V and J calls and clone size. The sample includes around 26,000 distinct CDR3 sequences, with roughly 8.7% observed a single time. Of the sample, roughly 4.3% falls within the top ten clones.

From the cysteine up to the phenylalanine, the CDR3 has a length of 15 residues. Only CDR3 DNA is held: 45 bases, read in frame from base 1. Between the V and J ends, shortened by 5 bases and 0 bases respectively, the junction contains 11 bases. Via the germline V gene (reference sequence), CDR1 is SEHNR and CDR2 FQNEAQ. This clonotype is categorized as medium-sized (0.01 to 0.1%). Which antigen it targets is not known. Base qualities are not at hand, and no much larger clone is one base apart. Whole blood was used without fractionating the cells, so the repertoire represented all peripheral T cells without sorting. Some ten uninfected healthy donors were sampled as controls, four of whom were sampled twice 2 to 4 months apart. A 2.5 ml sample of peripheral blood was drawn into Tempus tubes for RNA extraction. Residual genomic DNA was removed with the TURBO-DNase kit and globin mRNA was depleted with GLOBINclear.

This receptor was obtained from an adult in good health. This chain joins TRBV7-9 to TRBJ2-1, with the D gene not clear enough to name. Sequencing was carried out using blood. The CDR3 amino acid sequence is: CASSPNRYSYNEQFF. The DNA sequence reads TGTGCCAGCAGCCCGAACCGATACTCCTACAATGAGCAGTTCTTC.